The entry below describes one T cell receptor beta chain. The data are from a study of Ad26.COV2.S vaccination and SARS-CoV-2 variants. Study-level information: Enrollment placed the donor in the COV1001 Ad26.COV2.S trial arm.

Treatment given: over 15 received Ad26.COV2.S at low or high dose, single or two shots; 5 received placebo; per-sample allocation not given. Sampling occurred on day 63 after the first vaccine or placebo injection. Based in Boston, the donor was an adult of 18-55 years. Using immunoSEQ multiplex PCR, the repertoire was profiled, and TCRdb retains in-frame clones only, with some absent. The profile covers around 450,000 clones, with around 90% appearing a single time and 10% to 15% taken by the ten largest. The junction had 5 bases not matched to a gene; V was cut back by 5 bases and J by 7 bases. CDR3 length equals 12 residues. Per the germline V gene, CDR1 is ENHRY and CDR2 is SYGVKD.

The chain is built from TRBV10-3 and TRBJ2-7; 7 bases align to TRBD1. The sequencing here drew on peripheral blood, taken in a trial of Ad26.COV2.S vaccine versus placebo. This TCR derives from a person between 18 and 60 years old who received the Ad26.COV2.S COVID-19 vaccine or a placebo. DNA of the CDR3: TGTGCCATCAGTCCACAGGGGTATGAGCAGTACTTC. This sequence encodes CAISPQGYEQYF.